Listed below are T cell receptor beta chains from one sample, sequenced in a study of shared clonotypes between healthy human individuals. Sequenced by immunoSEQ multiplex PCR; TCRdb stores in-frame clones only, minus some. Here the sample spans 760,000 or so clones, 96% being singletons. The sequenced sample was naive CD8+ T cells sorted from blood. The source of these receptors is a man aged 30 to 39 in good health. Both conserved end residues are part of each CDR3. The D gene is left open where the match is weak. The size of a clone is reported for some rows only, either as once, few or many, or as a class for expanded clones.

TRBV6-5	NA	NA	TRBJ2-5	TGTGCCAGCCCTTCGCAGACCCAGTACTTC	CASPSQTQYF
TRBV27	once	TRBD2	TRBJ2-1	TGTGCCAGCAGTTTGCCGGGAGGCATCTATGAGCAGTTCTTC	CASSLPGGIYEQFF
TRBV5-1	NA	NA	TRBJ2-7	TGCGCCAGCAGCTTGGTATATCCTGACGAGCAGTACTTC	CASSLVYPDEQYF
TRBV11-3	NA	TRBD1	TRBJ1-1	TGTGCCAGCAGCTCCGCCGGGACAGTAGACGAAGCTTTCTTT	CASSSAGTVDEAFF
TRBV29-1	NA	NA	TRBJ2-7	TGCAGCGTTGAGGGCCCCGGGACCAGCTCGGGCAACGAGCAGTACTTC	CSVEGPGTSSGNEQYF
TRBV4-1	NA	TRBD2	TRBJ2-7	TGCGCCAGCAGCCAAAGAATCGTCTCTAGCGGGATATACGAGCAGTACTTC	CASSQRIVSSGIYEQYF
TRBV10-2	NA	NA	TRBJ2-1	TGCGCCAGCAGTGAGCTATTGAGCTCCTACAATGAGCAGTTCTTC	CASSELLSSYNEQFF
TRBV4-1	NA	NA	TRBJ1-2	TGCGCCAGCAGCCAAGAGGGTTTAGCTAACTATGGCTACACCTTC	CASSQEGLANYGYTF
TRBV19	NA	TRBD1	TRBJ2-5	TGTGCCAGTAGTCCACTGGGACAGGGAGGGGAGACCCAGTACTTC	CASSPLGQGGETQYF
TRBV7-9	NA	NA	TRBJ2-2	TGTGCCAGCAGCCCCTGGCGGGGCACCGGGGAGCTGTTTTTT	CASSPWRGTGELFF
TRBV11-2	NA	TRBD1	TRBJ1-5	TGTGCCAGCAGCTCTGGGACAGGGGGGGATCAGCCCCAGCATTTT	CASSSGTGGDQPQHF
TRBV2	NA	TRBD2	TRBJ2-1	TGTGCCAGCAGTGTCACCGGGACTAGCGGAGACTACAATGAGCAGTTCTTC	CASSVTGTSGDYNEQFF
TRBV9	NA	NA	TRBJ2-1	TGTGCCAGCGGGCGCGGAGTTTACAATGAGCAGTTCTTC	CASGRGVYNEQFF
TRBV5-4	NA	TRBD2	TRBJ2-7	TGTGCCAGCAGCGGGGGGACTAGTTCCCCCTACGAGCAGTACTTC	CASSGGTSSPYEQYF
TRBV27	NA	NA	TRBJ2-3	TGTGCCAGCAGTCTTATCGGGCAAGGATCTGATACGCAGTATTTT	CASSLIGQGSDTQYF
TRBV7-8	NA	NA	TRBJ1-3	TGTGCCAGCAGCCAAGGACGGTCCTCTGGAAACACCATATATTTT	CASSQGRSSGNTIYF
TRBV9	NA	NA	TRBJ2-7	TGTGCCAGCAGCGTCTCCGGGACGACCTACGAGCAGTACTTC	CASSVSGTTYEQYF
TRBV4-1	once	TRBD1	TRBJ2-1	TGCGCCAGCAGCCATCGACAGGGCTCGGATGAGCAGTTCTTC	CASSHRQGSDEQFF
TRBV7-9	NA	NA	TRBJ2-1	TGTGCCAGCAGCTTAACGGCCCCGGACGAGCAGTTCTTC	CASSLTAPDEQFF
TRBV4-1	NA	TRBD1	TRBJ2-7	TGCGCCAGCAGCCAAGAGGGACAGGGGGTCTACGAGCAGTACTTC	CASSQEGQGVYEQYF
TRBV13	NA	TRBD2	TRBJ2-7	TGTGCCAGCAGCGCCTCCGGGGGGACTAGCTACGAGCAGTACTTC	CASSASGGTSYEQYF
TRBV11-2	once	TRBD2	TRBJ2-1	TGTGCCAGCAGCTTGGTAGCGGGAGCGGGGGATGAGCAGTTCTTC	CASSLVAGAGDEQFF
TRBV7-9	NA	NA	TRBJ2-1	TGTGCCAGCAGCTCCTTACAGAGCCCTTGGGTGGTGGAGTTCTTC	CASSSLQSPWVVEFF
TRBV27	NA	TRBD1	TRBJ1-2	TGTGCCAGCAGGACGATACAGGGGCCTAACTATGGCTACACCTTC	CASRTIQGPNYGYTF
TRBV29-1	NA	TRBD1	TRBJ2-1	TGCAGCGTGTTCAGGACAGGGAATCCCGAGCAGTTCTTC	CSVFRTGNPEQFF
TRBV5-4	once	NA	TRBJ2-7	TGTGCCAGCAGCTCGGACAGTAACGAGCAGTACTTC	CASSSDSNEQYF
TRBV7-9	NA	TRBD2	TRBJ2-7	TGTGCCAGCAGCTTATCGGGACTAGACTTCTACGAGCAGTACTTC	CASSLSGLDFYEQYF
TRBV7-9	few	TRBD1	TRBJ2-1	TGTGCCAGCAGCGCAAGGACAGGGGGAGACCCCTACAATGAGCAGTTCTTC	CASSARTGGDPYNEQFF
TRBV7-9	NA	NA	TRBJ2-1	TGTGCCAGCAGCGCACCCTACAATGAGCAGTTCTTC	CASSAPYNEQFF
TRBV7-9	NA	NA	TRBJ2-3	TGTGCCAGCAGCCCAGAGGATTCTAGCACAGATACGCAGTATTTT	CASSPEDSSTDTQYF
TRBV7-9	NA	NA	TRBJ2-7	TGTGCCAGCAGCCCCACACAAACCTACGAGCAGTACTTC	CASSPTQTYEQYF
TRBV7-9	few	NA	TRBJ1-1	TGTGCCAGCAGTTCCTCGCATGAAGCTTTCTTT	CASSSSHEAFF
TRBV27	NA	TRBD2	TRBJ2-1	TGTGCCAGCACCATCATCGGGACTAGCGGACACAATGAGCAGTTCTTC	CASTIIGTSGHNEQFF
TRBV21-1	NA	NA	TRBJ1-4	TGTGCCAGCCCTGCAACTAATGAAAAACTGTTTTTT	CASPATNEKLFF
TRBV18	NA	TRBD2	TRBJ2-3	TGTGCCAGCTCACGGGGGACTAGCGGGAGCACAGATACGCAGTATTTT	CASSRGTSGSTDTQYF
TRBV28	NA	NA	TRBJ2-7	TGTGCCAGCACTAGCGCCGAGTCCTACGAGCAGTACTTC	CASTSAESYEQYF
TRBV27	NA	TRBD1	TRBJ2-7	TGTGCCAGCAGTTCGCGACAGGGCCTCTACGAGCAGTACTTC	CASSSRQGLYEQYF
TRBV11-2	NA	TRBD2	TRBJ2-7	TGTGCCAGCAGCTTAGTAGCGCGGGAGTACAACGAGCAGTACTTC	CASSLVAREYNEQYF
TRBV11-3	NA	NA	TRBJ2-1	TGTGCCAGCAGCTTAGAAGGCAGGGTTGGCCCCCACAATGAGCAGTTCTTC	CASSLEGRVGPHNEQFF
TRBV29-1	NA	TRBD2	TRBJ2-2	TGCAGCGTTGAAGGAACTAGCGGGATCCCGAACACCGGGGAGCTGTTTTTT	CSVEGTSGIPNTGELFF
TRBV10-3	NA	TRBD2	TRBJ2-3	TGTGCCATCAGTGAGGGGGGGACTAACACAGATACGCAGTATTTT	CAISEGGTNTDTQYF
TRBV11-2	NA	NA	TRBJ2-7	TGTGCCAGCAGCGGCGGGACTTACGAGCAGTACTTC	CASSGGTYEQYF
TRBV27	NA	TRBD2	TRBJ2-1	TGTGCCAGCAGTTCCCCCACTAGCGGAGTTACCTACAATGAGCAGTTCTTC	CASSSPTSGVTYNEQFF
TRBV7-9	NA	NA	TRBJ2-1	TGTGCCAGCAGCTTGTTAGAGGGGGTTGATGGGCAGTTCTTC	CASSLLEGVDGQFF
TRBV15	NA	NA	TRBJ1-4	TGTGCCACCAGACAAACAGGGTACTATGAAAAACTGTTTTTT	CATRQTGYYEKLFF
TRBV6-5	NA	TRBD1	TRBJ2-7	TGTGCCAGCAGTTACTCCTGGCGACAGGGGGCTGGGGAGCAGTACTTC	CASSYSWRQGAGEQYF
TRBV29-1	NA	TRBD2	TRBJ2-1	TGCAGCGGCTTGGGACTAGCGGGATACAATGAGCAGTTCTTC	CSGLGLAGYNEQFF
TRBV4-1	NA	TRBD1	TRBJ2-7	TGCGCCAGCAGCCATAGACAGGGGGCTCACGAGCAGTACTTC	CASSHRQGAHEQYF
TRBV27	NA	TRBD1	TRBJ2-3	TGTGCCAGCAGTTCAAGGGACAGGGTTTCGGATACGCAGTATTTT	CASSSRDRVSDTQYF
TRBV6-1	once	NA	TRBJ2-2	TGTGCCAGCACCCATTGGAACGGGGAGCTGTTTTTT	CASTHWNGELFF
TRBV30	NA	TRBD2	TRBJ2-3	TGTGCCTGCAACCGAGCGGGAGGGCCAGATACGCAGTATTTT	CACNRAGGPDTQYF
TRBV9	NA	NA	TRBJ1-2	TGTGCCAGCAGTGACCCCCGCCGGCAGGGGCACTATGGCTACACCTTC	CASSDPRRQGHYGYTF
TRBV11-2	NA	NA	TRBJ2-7	TGTGCCAGCAGCTTAGGGATCGGGCCGAGACCTTACGAGCAGTACTTC	CASSLGIGPRPYEQYF
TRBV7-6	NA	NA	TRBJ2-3	TGTGCCAGCAGCTCTGGTCCTCCCTATGGCACAGATACGCAGTATTTT	CASSSGPPYGTDTQYF